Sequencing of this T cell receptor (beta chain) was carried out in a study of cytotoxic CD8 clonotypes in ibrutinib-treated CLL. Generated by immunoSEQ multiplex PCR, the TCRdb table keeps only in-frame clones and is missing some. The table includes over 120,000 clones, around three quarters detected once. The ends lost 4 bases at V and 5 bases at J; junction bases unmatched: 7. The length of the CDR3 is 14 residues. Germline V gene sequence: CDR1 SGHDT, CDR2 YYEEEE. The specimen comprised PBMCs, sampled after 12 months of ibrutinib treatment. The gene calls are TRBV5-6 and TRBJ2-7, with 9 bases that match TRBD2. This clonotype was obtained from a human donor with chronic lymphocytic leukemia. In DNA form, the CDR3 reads TGTGCCAGCAGCGACGGACTAGCGAGGGACGAGCAGTACTTC. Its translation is CASSDGLARDEQYF. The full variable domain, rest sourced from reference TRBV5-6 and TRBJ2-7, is DAGVTQSPTHLIKTRGQQVTLRCSPKSGHDTVSWYQQALGQGPQFIFQYYEEEERQRGNFPDRFSGHQFPNYSSELNVNALLLGDSALYLCASSDGLARDEQYFGPGTRLTVT.